This section outlines one T cell receptor beta chain sequence together with its context. This sample was included in a study of blood T cell repertoires in COVID-19. Libraries were prepared by immunoSEQ multiplex PCR; TCRdb keeps only in-frame clonotypes and omits some of them. The data show some 200,000 clones, with 65% to 90% seen just once and approximately 4.7% held by the top ten. The CDR3 totals 14 residues. V lost 5 bases, J lost 6 bases, and 14 bases lay in between. CDR1 and CDR2 (germline): SEHNR, FQNEAQ (reference sequence). The source material was PBMCs or T cells enriched from blood (not recorded which). The receptor was derived from a woman aged 60 to 75 with acute COVID-19. This chain links TRBV7-9 with TRBJ1-5; D is uncertain. CDR3 amino acids: CASSPSTGFQPQHF. The CDR3 DNA reads as TGTGCCAGCAGCCCAAGCACCGGGTTTCAGCCCCAGCATTTT.